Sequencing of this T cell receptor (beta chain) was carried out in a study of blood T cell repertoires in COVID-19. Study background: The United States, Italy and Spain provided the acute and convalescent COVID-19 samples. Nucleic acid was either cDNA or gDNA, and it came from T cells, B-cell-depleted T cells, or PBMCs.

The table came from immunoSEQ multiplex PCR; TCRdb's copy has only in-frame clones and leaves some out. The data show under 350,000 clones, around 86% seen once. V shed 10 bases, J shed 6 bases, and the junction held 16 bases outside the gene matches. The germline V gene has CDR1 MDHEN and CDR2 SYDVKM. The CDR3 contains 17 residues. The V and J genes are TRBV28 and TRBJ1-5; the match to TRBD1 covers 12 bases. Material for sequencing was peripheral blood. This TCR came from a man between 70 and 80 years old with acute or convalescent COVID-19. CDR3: CATNVGTGGILVQPQHF. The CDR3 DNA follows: TGTGCCACTAACGTGGGGACAGGGGGCATTCTGGTTCAGCCCCAGCATTTT. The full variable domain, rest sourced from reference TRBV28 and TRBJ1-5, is DVKVTQSSRYLVKRTGEKVFLECVQDMDHENMFWYRQDPGLGLRLIYFSYDVKMKEKGDIPEGYSVSREKKERFSLILESASTNQTSMYLCATNVGTGGILVQPQHFGDGTRLSIL.